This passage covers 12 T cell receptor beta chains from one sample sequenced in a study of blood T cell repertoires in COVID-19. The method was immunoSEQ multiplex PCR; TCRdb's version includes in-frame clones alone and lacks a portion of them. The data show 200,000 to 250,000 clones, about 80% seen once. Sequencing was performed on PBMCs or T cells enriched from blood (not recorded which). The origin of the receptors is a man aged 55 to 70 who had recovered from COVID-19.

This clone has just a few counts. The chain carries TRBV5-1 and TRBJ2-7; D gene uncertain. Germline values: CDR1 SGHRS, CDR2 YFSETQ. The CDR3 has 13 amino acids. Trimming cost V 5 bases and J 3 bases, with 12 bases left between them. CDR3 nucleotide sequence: TGCGCCAGCAGAAAGGCGTCGGGCTACGAGCAGTACTTC. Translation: CASRKASGYEQYF.

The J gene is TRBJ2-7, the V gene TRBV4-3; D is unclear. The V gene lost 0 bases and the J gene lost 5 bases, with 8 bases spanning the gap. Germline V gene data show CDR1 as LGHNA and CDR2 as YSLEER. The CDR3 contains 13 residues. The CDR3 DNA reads TGCGCCAGCAGCCAAGATCTCCGGGACGAGCAGTACTTC. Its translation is CASSQDLRDEQYF.

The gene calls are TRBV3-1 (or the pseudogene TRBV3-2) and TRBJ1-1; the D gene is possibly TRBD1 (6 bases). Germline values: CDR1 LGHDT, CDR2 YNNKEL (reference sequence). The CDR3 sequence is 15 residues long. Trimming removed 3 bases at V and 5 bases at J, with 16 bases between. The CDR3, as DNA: TGTGCCAGCAGCCAGGGACCCCCGAGGGGGACTGAAGCTTTCTTT. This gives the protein CASSQGPPRGTEAFF.

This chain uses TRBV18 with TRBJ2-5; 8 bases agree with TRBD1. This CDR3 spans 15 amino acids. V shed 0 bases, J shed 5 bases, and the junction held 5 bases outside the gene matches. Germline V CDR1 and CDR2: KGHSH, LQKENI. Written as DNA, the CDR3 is TGTGCCAGCTCACCACCCCAGGGGGCTCAGGAGACCCAGTACTTC. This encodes CASSPPQGAQETQYF.

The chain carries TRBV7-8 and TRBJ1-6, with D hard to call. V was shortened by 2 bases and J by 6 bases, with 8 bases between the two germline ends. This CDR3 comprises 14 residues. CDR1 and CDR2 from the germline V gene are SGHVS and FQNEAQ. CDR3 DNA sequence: TGTGCCAGCAGCTTAAGGGAGGGTAATTCACCCCTCCACTTT. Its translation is CASSLREGNSPLHF.

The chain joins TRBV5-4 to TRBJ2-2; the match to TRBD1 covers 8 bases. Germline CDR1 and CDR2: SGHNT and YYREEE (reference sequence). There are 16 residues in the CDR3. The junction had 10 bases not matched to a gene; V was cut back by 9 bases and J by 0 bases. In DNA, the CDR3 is TGTGCCACGGGACAGGCTGGAATGTCGAACACCGGGGAGCTGTTTTTT. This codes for CATGQAGMSNTGELFF. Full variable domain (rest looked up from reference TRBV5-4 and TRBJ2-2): ETGVTQSPTHLIKTRGQQVTLRCSSQSGHNTVSWYQQALGQGPQFIFQYYREEENGRGNFPPRFSGLQFPNYSSELNVNALELDDSALYLCATGQAGMSNTGELFFGEGSRLTVL.

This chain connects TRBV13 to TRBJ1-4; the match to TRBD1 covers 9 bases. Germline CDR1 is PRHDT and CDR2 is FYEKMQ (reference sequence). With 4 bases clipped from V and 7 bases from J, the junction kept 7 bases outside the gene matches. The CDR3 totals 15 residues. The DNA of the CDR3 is TGTGCCAGCAGCTCTGGACAGGGGAACCCTGAAAAACTGTTTTTT. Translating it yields CASSSGQGNPEKLFF.

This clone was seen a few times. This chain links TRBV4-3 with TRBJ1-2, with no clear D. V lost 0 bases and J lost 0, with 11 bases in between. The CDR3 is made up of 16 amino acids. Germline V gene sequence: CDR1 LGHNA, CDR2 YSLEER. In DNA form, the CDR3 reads TGCGCCAGCAGCCAAGATCTCGCGGGCGCTAACTATGGCTACACCTTC. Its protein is CASSQDLAGANYGYTF.

CDR3 in DNA: TGTGCCAGCAGCTCGACAGGGTCCTATAATTCACCCCTCCACTTT. Its protein is CASSSTGSYNSPLHF. The chain carries TRBV5-8 and TRBJ1-6, with 7 bases lining up with TRBD1. Germline V gene sequence: CDR1 SGHTS, CDR2 YDEGEE. The CDR3 covers 15 residues. V was clipped by 3 bases and J by 1 base; unmatched bases: 1.

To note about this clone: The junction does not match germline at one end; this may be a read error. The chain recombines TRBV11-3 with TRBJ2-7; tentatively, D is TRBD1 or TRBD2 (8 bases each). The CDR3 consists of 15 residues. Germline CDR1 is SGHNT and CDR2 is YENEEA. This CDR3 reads CASRLAGTGSYEQYF. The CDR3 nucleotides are TGTGCCAGCAGATTAGCGGGGACAGGTTCCTACGAGCAGTACTTC. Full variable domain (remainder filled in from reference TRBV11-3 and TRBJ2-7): EAGVVQSPRYKIIEKKQPVAFWCNPISGHNTLYWYLQNLGQGPELLIRYENEEAVDDSQLPKDRFSAERLKGVDSTLKIQPAELGDSAVYLCASRLAGTGSYEQYFGPGTRLTVT.

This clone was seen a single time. Here the CDR3 reads CASSRDRGPGSPLHF. DNA of the CDR3: TGTGCCAGCAGCCGGGACAGGGGGCCGGGGTCACCCCTCCACTTT. The chain is built from TRBV7-3 and TRBJ1-6; 12 bases fit TRBD1. V was pared by 5 bases and J by 10 bases, with 6 bases of the junction left unmatched. The CDR3 is made up of 15 amino acids. Looked up from germline, CDR1 is SGHTA and CDR2 is FQGTGA. Using reference TRBV7-3 and TRBJ1-6 for the parts outside the CDR3, the full variable domain is GAGVSQTPSNKVTEKGKYVELRCDPISGHTALYWYRQSLGQGPEFLIYFQGTGAADDSGLPNDRFFAVRPEGSVSTLKIQRTERGDSAVYLCASSRDRGPGSPLHFGNGTRLTVT.

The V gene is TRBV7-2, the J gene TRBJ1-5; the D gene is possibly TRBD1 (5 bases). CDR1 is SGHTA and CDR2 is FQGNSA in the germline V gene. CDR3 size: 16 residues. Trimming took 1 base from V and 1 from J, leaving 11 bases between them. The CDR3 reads CASSLGDFSSNQPQHF. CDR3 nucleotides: TGTGCCAGCAGCTTAGGGGACTTTTCGAGCAATCAGCCCCAGCATTTT.